The entry below gives a single TCR beta chain sequence along with its context. CDR3 length equals 12 residues. Deletions cut 3 bases from V and 9 bases from J, with 8 bases between. Germline V CDR1 and CDR2: ENHRY, SYGVKD. Primers included in the PCR were 60 Vbeta and 13 Jbeta primers. Sequencing was performed with immunoSEQ multiplex PCR; in TCRdb, only in-frame clones are kept and a portion is missing. The sample totals 150,000 to 250,000 clones. This entry belongs to a study of cytomegalovirus exposure and HLA in healthy donors. This receptor was taken from a boy younger than 18 in good health and CMV-seronegative. This chain connects TRBV10-3 to TRBJ2-2; D is uncertain. Sequenced material: PBMCs. The DNA of the CDR3 is TGTGCCATCAGTGAAAGCGACCGGGAGCTGTTTTTT. Protein sequence: CAISESDRELFF.